This TCR beta chain is drawn from a study of T cell responses to AZD1222 COVID-19 vaccine. Background on the study: Pooling of second doses given at about 4 or about 12 weeks was done.

Looked up from germline, CDR1 is MGHDK and CDR2 is SYGVNS. Trimming took 8 bases from V and 1 from J, leaving 14 bases between them. The CDR3 runs 14 residues. As to this clone: Its antigen remains unknown.

Whole-study findings and limits: Samples come after the peak T cell response, not at day 14. Researchers report vaccine-associated CD4 TCRs spanning spike, with dominance at 160-218 and 743-854. Donors, mostly white British, included more females; clonal diversity was possibly underestimated.

Some clones are missing from TCRdb's copy, which holds only in-frame ones; the method was immunoSEQ multiplex PCR. In the table there are more than 100,000 clones, 92% of which are singletons. The sample here was peripheral blood, taken on day 0 of AZD1222 vaccination. V and J are TRBV25-1 and TRBJ1-1; D perhaps matches TRBD1 (6 bases). The clonotype comes from an adult in good health. The CDR3: CASRVGGPNTEAFF. In DNA form, the CDR3 reads TGTGCCAGCCGTGTCGGGGGCCCGAACACTGAAGCTTTCTTT.